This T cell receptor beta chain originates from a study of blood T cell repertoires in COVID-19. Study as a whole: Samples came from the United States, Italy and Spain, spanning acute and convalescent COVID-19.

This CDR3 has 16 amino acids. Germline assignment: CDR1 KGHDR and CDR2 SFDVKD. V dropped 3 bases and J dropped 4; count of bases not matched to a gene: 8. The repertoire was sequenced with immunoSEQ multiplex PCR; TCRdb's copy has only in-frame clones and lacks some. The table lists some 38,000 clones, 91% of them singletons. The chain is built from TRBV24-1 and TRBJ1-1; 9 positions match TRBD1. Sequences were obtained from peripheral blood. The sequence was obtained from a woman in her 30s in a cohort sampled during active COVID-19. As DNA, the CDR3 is TGTGCCACCAGTGATGCCGGGACAGGGTTCGGCACTGAAGCTTTCTTT. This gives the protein CATSDAGTGFGTEAFF.